Sequencing of this T cell receptor (beta chain) was carried out in a study of OX40 agonist ivuxolimab in advanced cancers. Study as a whole: Patients received intravenous ivuxolimab every 2 weeks at 0.01 to 10 mg/kg. Findings and caveats of the study: At 0.1 to 3.0 mg/kg, CD4+ and CD8+ blood T cells expanded clonally by week 6.

For this clone: The antigen is unknown.

TCRdb keeps only in-frame clones here, not all; method: immunoSEQ multiplex PCR. The sample shows approximately 100,000 clones, 70% to 90% of them seen only once. Source: CD4+ or CD8+ T cells sorted from blood, taken in a trial of the OX40 agonist ivuxolimab. The TCR sequence derives from an adult with an advanced solid tumor such as melanoma, head and neck, liver or kidney cancer.

Here the CDR3 reads CASSEDFGRTGQLAKNIQYF. The CDR3, as DNA: TGTGCCAGCAGTGAAGATTTTGGGCGGACAGGTCAACTAGCCAAAAACATTCAGTACTTC. The chain has TRBV6-1 and TRBJ2-4; 7 bases fit TRBD1. The CDR3 has 20 residues. The V gene's germline CDR1 is MNHNS and CDR2 SASEGT. The J segment lost 0 bases and the V segment lost 1 base, leaving 15 bases of the junction unmatched.